A single sample is the source of the 9 T cell receptor beta chains below, sequenced in a study of blood T cell repertoires in COVID-19. Measured with immunoSEQ multiplex PCR; TCRdb has only the in-frame clones, and not every one. The sample yields 300,000 to 350,000 clones, 80% to 90% seen once. Sequencing was performed on peripheral blood. These receptors came from a man younger than 40 with active or convalescent COVID-19.

The chain uses TRBV11-2 and TRBJ2-1, with no clear D. Trimming shortened V by 8 bases and J by 0 bases, and 14 bases separated the two germline ends. This CDR3 is built from 15 residues. Looked up from germline, CDR1 is SGHAT and CDR2 is FQNNGV. CDR3 sequence reads: CASRVDFGSYNEQFF. The CDR3 region has the DNA TGTGCCAGCCGAGTAGATTTCGGCTCCTACAATGAGCAGTTCTTC.

V usage is TRBV12-3 or TRBV12-4 and J usage is TRBJ2-1; possible D gene TRBD2, 5 bases. The CDR3 is made up of 13 amino acids. V lost 4 bases and J 5 bases, leaving 9 bases between the germline ends. CDR3 bases: TGTGCCAGCAGTTGGGCCGGGAACAATGAGCAGTTCTTC. It encodes CASSWAGNNEQFF.

The DNA of the CDR3 is TGTGCCAGCAGCCGGACAGGGGGACAGCCCCAGCATTTT. Protein product: CASSRTGGQPQHF. The chain is built from TRBV16 and TRBJ1-5; the match to TRBD1 covers 10 bases. Germline CDR1 reads KGHSY; CDR2 reads FQNENV. The V gene end was trimmed by 4 bases and the J gene end by 7 bases; junction bases not matched to a gene: 1. The CDR3 has 13 residues.

The gene calls are TRBV7-9 and TRBJ2-6, with 9 positions matching TRBD1. V shed 3 bases and J 0 bases; nucleotides not matched to a gene: 6. This CDR3 is built from 18 residues. Germline-derived CDR1 and CDR2 are SEHNR and FQNEAQ (reference sequence). The CDR3 region is CASSLRDRASSGANVLTF. CDR3 DNA sequence: TGTGCCAGCAGCTTGAGGGACAGGGCTTCCTCTGGGGCCAACGTCCTGACTTTC.

This clone was observed a few times. This rearrangement joins TRBV4-2 to TRBJ1-2; 7 nucleotides align to TRBD1. There are 17 residues in the CDR3. V dropped 0 bases and J dropped 4; count of bases not matched to a gene: 11. Looked up from germline, CDR1 is LGHNA and CDR2 is YNFKEQ. CDR3: CASSQDTGTAIIYGYTF. CDR3 sequence (DNA): TGTGCCAGCAGCCAAGATACTGGGACAGCAATAATCTATGGCTACACCTTC.

The genes are TRBV4-1 and TRBJ2-2; 12 nucleotides line up with TRBD2. Losses at the gene ends were 0 bases for V and 0 bases for J; bases not matched to a gene: 5. Germline assignment: CDR1 MGHRA and CDR2 YSYEKL. The CDR3 extends over 19 amino acids. The CDR3 nucleotides read TGCGCCAGCAGCCAAGAGACGGGACTAGCGGGCTCGAACACCGGGGAGCTGTTTTTT. Its protein is CASSQETGLAGSNTGELFF.

The chain combines TRBV11-2 with TRBJ2-2; perhaps TRBD1 as D (6 bases). CDR1 and CDR2 from the germline V gene are SGHAT and FQNNGV. The V end lost 5 bases, the J end lost 0 bases, and 10 bases lay between the germline ends. The CDR3 is 15 residues long. The CDR3 loop reads CASSPRGANTGELFF. DNA of the CDR3: TGTGCCAGCAGCCCCAGGGGCGCGAACACCGGGGAGCTGTTTTTT.

This chain links TRBV30 with TRBJ2-3; D is possibly TRBD2 (5 bases). The CDR3 has 13 residues. Germline loops: CDR1 GTSNPN, CDR2 SVGIG (reference sequence). Trimming cost V 7 bases and J 5 bases, with 16 bases left between them. The CDR3 bases are TGTGCCTCCTCCGGGATTACCCAAGATACGCAGTATTTT. Amino acid sequence: CASSGITQDTQYF.

The genes are TRBV13 and TRBJ1-3; 8 nucleotides line up with TRBD1. V gave up 5 bases and J gave up 2 bases; unmatched junction bases: 11. CDR1 and CDR2 from the germline V gene are PRHDT and FYEKMQ (reference sequence). The CDR3 is 17 amino acids. CDR3 coding DNA: TGTGCCAGCAGCACCCGACAGGGGAGCGTTCCTGGAAACACCATATATTTT. This gives the protein CASSTRQGSVPGNTIYF.